These 5 T cell receptor beta chains were all obtained from the same sample, sequenced in a study of beta chain features in type 1 diabetes. Expressed TCRB transcripts were sequenced because the entire RNA isolate underwent reverse transcription. Here immunoSEQ multiplex PCR was the method, and the copy in TCRdb shows in-frame clones only, minus some. This table has 900,000 or so clones, 15% to 20% appearing once. Sample: naive CD4+ T cells from blood. Receptors were obtained from a woman aged 18 to 35 in good health.

The table lists this clone with a few counts. This chain links TRBV29-1 with TRBJ2-1, with D possibly TRBD1 on 6 matching bases. Deletions cut 7 bases from V and 6 bases from J, with 22 bases between. From germline, CDR1 is SQVTM and CDR2 ANQGSEA. The CDR3 spans 15 residues. DNA for the CDR3: TGCAGCGGAATAGGGGGAACTCCCTTTGGCAATGAGCAGTTCTTC. Its translation is CSGIGGTPFGNEQFF.

In its sample, this clone was seen a few times. The rearrangement links TRBV29-1 to TRBJ1-1, with TRBD1 identical over 9 bases. Germline values: CDR1 SQVTM, CDR2 ANQGSEA. Trimming removed 4 bases from V and 5 bases from J; junction bases left unmatched: 14. The CDR3 loop spans 16 amino acids. The CDR3 protein is CSVVPGQGRGGTEAFF. In nucleotides, the CDR3 is TGCAGCGTTGTCCCGGGACAGGGACGAGGGGGGACTGAAGCTTTCTTT. The whole variable domain, remainder taken from reference TRBV29-1 and TRBJ1-1, is SAVISQKPSRDICQRGTSLTIQCQVDSQVTMMFWYRQQPGQSLTLIATANQGSEATYESGFVIDKFPISRPNLTFSTLTVSNMSPEDSSIYLCSVVPGQGRGGTEAFFGQGTRLTVV.

This clone came up a few times. The chain recombines TRBV29-1 with TRBJ2-7; TRBD2 matches at 8 bases. CDR3 length: 15 amino acids. After removal of 3 bases from V and 0 bases from J, the junction contained 7 bases not matched to a gene. The V gene's germline CDR1 is SQVTM and CDR2 ANQGSEA. CDR3 sequence: CSVETGLAGSYEQYF. DNA of the CDR3: TGCAGCGTTGAGACTGGCCTAGCGGGCTCCTACGAGCAGTACTTC.

The chain carries TRBV5-5 and TRBJ2-1, with D perhaps matching TRBD1 (6 bases). Trimming removed 2 bases at V and 3 bases at J, with 9 bases between. Germline assignment: CDR1 SGHKS and CDR2 YYEKEE (reference sequence). The CDR3 is 14 residues long. The CDR3 sequence: CASSFSDSYNEQFF. CDR3 nucleotides: TGTGCCAGCAGCTTCTCGGACAGCTACAATGAGCAGTTCTTC.

This clone was detected only a few times. The chain carries TRBV4-1 and TRBJ2-5, with 13 positions matching TRBD2. The length of the CDR3 is 18 residues. V lost 2 bases to trimming and J lost 1 base; unmatched junction nucleotides: 7. Germline loops: CDR1 MGHRA, CDR2 YSYEKL. DNA for the CDR3: TGCGCCAGCAGCCAAATTTACGGACTAGCGGGAGCCCAAGAGACCCAGTACTTC. Translated, it gives CASSQIYGLAGAQETQYF.